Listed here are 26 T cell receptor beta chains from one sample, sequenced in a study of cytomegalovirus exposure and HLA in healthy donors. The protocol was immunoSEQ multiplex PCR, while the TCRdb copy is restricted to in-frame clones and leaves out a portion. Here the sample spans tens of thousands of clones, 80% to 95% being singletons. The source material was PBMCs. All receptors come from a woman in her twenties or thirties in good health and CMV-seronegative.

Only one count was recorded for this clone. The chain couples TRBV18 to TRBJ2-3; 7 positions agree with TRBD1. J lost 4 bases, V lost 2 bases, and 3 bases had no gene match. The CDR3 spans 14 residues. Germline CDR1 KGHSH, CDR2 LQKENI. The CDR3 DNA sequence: TGTGCCAGCTCACCAACAGGGGTACCAGATACGCAGTATTTT. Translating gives CASSPTGVPDTQYF.

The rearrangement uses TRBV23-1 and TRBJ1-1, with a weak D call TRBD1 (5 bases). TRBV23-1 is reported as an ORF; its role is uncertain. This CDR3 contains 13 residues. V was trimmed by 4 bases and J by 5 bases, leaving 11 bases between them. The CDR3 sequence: CASSRGGGTEAFF. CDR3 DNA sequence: TGCGCCAGCAGTCGTGGGGGGGGGACTGAAGCTTTCTTT.

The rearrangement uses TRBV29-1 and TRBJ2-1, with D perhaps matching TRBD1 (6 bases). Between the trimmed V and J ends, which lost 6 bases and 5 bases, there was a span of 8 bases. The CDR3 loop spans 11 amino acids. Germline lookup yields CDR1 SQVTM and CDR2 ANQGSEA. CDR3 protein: CSVGTNNEQFF. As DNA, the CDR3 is TGCAGCGTCGGGACAAACAATGAGCAGTTCTTC.

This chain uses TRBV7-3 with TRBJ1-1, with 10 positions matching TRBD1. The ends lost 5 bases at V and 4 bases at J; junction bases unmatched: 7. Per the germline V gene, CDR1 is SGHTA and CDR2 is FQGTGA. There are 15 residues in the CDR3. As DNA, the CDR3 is TGTGCCAGCAGCGCCCGACAGGGGGCGAGCACTGAAGCTTTCTTT. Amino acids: CASSARQGASTEAFF.

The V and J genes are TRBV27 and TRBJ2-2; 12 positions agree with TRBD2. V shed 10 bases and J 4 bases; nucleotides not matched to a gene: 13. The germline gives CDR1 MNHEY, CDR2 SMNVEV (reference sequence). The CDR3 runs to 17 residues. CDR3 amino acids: CATSPRPSGGGTGELFF. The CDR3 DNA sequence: TGTGCCACCAGCCCCCGGCCTAGCGGGGGGGGCACCGGGGAGCTGTTTTTT.

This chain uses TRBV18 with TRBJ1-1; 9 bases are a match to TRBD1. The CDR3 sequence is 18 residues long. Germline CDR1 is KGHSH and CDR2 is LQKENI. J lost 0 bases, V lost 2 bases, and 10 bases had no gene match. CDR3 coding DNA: TGTGCCAGCTCACCAAATCTCGCCCGGACAGGGGTGAACACTGAAGCTTTCTTT. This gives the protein CASSPNLARTGVNTEAFF.

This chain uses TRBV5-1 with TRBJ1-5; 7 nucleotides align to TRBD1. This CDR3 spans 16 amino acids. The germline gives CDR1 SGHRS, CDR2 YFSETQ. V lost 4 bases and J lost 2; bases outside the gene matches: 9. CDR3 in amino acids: CASSLEGAQGNQPQHF. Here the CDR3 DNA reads TGCGCCAGCAGCCTCGAGGGGGCGCAGGGCAATCAGCCCCAGCATTTT.

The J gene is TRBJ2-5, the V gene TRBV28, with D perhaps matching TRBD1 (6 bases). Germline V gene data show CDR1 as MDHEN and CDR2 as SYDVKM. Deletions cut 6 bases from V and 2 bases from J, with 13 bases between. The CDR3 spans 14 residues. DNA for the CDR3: TGTGCCAGCAGAACTACAGGGCTACAAGAGACCCAGTACTTC. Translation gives CASRTTGLQETQYF.

CDR3 sequence reads: CASKMTSGGPGELFF. The CDR3 bases are TGTGCCAGCAAAATGACTAGCGGGGGACCCGGGGAGCTGTTTTTT. The genes are TRBV6-6 and TRBJ2-2; 12 bases agree with TRBD2. The J segment lost 6 bases and the V segment lost 7 bases, leaving 6 bases of the junction unmatched. This CDR3 is built from 15 residues. Germline values: CDR1 MNHNY, CDR2 SVGAGI (reference sequence).

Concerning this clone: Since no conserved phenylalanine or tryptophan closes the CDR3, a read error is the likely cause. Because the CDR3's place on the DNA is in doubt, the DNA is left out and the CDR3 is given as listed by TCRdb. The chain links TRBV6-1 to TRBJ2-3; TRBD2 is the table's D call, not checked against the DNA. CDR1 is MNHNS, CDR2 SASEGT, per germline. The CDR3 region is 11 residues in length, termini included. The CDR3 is CARTGWKTSGT.

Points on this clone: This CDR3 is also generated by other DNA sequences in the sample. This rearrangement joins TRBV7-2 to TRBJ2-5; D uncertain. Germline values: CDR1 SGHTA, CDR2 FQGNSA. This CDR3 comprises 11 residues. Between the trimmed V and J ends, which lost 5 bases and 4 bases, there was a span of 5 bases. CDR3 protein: CASSPLETQYF. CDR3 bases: TGTGCCAGCAGCCCTCTAGAGACCCAGTACTTC.

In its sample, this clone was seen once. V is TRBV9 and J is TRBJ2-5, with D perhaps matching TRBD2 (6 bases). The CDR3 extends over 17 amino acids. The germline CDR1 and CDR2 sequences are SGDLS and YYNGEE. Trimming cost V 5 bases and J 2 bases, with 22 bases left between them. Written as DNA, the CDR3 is TGTGCCAGCAGTGAGGGGTCTTGGGGACTGGAACAAGAGACCCAGTACTTC. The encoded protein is CASSEGSWGLEQETQYF. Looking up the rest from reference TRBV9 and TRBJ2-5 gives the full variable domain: DSGVTQTPKHLITATGQRVTLRCSPRSGDLSVYWYQQSLDQGLQFLIQYYNGEERAKGNILERFSAQQFPDLHSELNLSSLELGDSALYFCASSEGSWGLEQETQYFGPGTRLLVL.

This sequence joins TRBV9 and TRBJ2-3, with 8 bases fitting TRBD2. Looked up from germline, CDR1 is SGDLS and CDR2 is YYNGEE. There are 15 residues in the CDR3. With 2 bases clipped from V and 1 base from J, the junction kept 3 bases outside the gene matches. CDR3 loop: CASSVGGGGTDTQYF. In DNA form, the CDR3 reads TGTGCCAGCAGCGTCGGGGGGGGTGGCACAGATACGCAGTATTTT.

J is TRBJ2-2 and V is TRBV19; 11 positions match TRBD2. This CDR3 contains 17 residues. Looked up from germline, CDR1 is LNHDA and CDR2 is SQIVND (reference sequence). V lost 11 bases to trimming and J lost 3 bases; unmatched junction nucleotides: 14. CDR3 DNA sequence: TGTGCCTCTTATCCGGGACTAGCGGTATTTTACACCGGGGAGCTGTTTTTT. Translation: CASYPGLAVFYTGELFF.

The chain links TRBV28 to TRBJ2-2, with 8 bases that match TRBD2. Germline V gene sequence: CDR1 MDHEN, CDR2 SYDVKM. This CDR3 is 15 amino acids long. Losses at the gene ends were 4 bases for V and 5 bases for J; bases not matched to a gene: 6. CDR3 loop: CASSYTSGRTGELFF. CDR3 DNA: TGTGCCAGCAGTTATACTAGCGGACGGACCGGGGAGCTGTTTTTT.

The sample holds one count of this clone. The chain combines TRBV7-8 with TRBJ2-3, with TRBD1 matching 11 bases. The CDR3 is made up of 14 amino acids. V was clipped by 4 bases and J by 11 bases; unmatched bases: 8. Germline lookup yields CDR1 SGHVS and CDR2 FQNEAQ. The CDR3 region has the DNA TGTGCCAGCAGCTGGACCGGACAGGGGGCCGGGCAGTATTTT. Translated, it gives CASSWTGQGAGQYF.

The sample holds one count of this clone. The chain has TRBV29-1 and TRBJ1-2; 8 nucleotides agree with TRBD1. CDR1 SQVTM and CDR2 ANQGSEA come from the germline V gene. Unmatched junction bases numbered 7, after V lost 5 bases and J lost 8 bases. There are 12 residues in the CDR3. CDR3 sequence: CSVSQGVGGYTF. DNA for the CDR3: TGCAGCGTTTCACAGGGGGTTGGGGGCTACACCTTC.

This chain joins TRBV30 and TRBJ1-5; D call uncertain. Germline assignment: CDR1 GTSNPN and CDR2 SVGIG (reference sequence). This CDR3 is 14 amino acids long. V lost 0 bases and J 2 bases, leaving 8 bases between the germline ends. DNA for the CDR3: TGTGCCTGGAGTGTTATATCGGGCAATCAGCCCCAGCATTTT. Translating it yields CAWSVISGNQPQHF.

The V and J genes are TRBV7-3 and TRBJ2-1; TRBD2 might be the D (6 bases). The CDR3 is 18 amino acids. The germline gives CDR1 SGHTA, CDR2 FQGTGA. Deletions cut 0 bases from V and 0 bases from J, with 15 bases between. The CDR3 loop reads CASSLTSGLDYSYNEQFF. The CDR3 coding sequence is TGTGCCAGCAGCTTAACCTCGGGACTGGATTACTCCTACAATGAGCAGTTCTTC.

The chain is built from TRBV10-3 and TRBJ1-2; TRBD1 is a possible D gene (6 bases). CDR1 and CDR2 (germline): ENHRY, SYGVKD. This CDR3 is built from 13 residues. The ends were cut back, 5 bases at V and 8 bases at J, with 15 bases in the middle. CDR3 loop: CAISLDRSQGYTF. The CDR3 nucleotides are TGTGCCATCAGTCTCGACAGGTCACAGGGCTACACCTTC.

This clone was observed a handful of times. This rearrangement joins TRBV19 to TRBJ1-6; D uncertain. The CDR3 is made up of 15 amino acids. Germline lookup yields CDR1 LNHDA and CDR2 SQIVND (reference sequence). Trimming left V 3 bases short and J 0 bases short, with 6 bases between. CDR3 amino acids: CASSIDTSYNSPLHF. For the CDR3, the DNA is TGTGCCAGTAGTATCGACACCTCCTATAATTCACCCCTCCACTTT.

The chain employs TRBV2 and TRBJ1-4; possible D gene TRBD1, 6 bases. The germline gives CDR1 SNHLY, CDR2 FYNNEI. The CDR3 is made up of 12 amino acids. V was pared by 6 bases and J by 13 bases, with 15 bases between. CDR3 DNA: TGTGCCAGCAGATCGGACAGAGGAGCACTGTTTTTT. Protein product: CASRSDRGALFF.

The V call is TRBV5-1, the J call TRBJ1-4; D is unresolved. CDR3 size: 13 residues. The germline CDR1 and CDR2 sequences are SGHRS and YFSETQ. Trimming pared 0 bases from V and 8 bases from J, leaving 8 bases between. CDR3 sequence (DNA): TGCGCCAGCAGCTTGGTGGTGGGCGAAAAACTGTTTTTT. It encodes CASSLVVGEKLFF.

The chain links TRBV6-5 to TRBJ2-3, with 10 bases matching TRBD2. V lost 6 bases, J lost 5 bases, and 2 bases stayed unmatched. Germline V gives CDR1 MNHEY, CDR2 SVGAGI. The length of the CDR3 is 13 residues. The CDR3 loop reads CASRLAGVDTQYF. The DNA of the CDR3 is TGTGCCAGCAGGCTAGCGGGAGTAGATACGCAGTATTTT.

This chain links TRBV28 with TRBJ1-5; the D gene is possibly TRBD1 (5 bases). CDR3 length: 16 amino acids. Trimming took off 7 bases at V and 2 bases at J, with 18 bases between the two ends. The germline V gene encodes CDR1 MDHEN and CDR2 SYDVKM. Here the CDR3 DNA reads TGTGCCAGCAAAATCCGGCGACGGGGGGGCAATCAGCCCCAGCATTTT. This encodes CASKIRRRGGNQPQHF.

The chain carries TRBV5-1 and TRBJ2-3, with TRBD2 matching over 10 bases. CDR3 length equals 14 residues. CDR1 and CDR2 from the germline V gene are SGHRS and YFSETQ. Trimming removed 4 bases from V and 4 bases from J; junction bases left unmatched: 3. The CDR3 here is CASSLAGAADTQYF. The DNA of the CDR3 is TGCGCCAGCAGCCTAGCGGGAGCCGCAGATACGCAGTATTTT. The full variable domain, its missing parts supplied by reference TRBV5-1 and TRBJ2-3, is KAGVTQTPRYLIKTRGQQVTLSCSPISGHRSVSWYQQTPGQGLQFLFEYFSETQRNKGNFPGRFSGRQFSNSRSEMNVSTLELGDSALYLCASSLAGAADTQYFGPGTRLTVL.